This TCR beta chain came from a study of T-cell memory formation after mild COVID-19. Study observations and caveats: Whereas later expanders leaned CD4+, clones contracting day 15 to 85 showed a balanced CD4/CD8 makeup. Day 37-peaking second-wave clones had unconfirmed SARS-CoV-2 specificity.

It was 5'RACE with constant-segment primers that produced the TCR alpha and TCR beta cDNA libraries, which carried sample barcodes and UMIs. TCRdb reanalysed the 5' RACE reads using MiXCR and keeps one entry per CDR3 protein. The table has approximately 210,000 distinct CDR3 sequences, under 30% seen once. As for this clonotype: Its matching antigen is unknown.

CDR1 and CDR2 (germline): SGHVS, FNYEAQ. V shed 6 bases, J shed 6 bases, and the junction held 13 bases outside the gene matches. The CDR3 runs 15 residues. This chain connects TRBV7-6 to TRBJ2-7, with TRBD1 matching over 8 bases. The sequenced material came from PBMCs or a T cell subset sorted from them (not recorded which). The clonotype originates from an adult woman who had mild COVID-19 (a few samples of this study predate the infection). Cell type and time point are not known. The chain's CDR3 is CASSPRTGGFAEQYF. The CDR3 DNA is TGTGCCAGCAGTCCTCGCACAGGGGGGTTCGCCGAGCAGTACTTC.